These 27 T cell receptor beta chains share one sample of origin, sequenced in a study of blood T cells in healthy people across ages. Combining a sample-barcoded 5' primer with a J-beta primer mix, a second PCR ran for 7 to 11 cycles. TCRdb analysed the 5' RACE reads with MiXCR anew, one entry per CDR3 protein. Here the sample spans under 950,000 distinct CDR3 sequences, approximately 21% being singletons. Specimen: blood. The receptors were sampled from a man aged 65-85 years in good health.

CDR3: CSVPSSGLGNEQFF. The CDR3 region has the DNA TGCAGCGTCCCTTCTAGCGGCCTGGGGAATGAGCAGTTCTTC. The genes are TRBV29-1 and TRBJ2-1; 7 nucleotides match TRBD2. V was clipped by 6 bases and J by 7 bases; unmatched bases: 12. The CDR3 has 14 amino acids. CDR1 and CDR2 from the germline V gene are SQVTM and ANQGSEA.

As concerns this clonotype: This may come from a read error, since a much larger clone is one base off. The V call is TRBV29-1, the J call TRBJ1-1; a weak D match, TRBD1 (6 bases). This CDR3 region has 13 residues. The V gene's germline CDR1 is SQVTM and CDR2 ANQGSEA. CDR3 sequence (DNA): TGCAGCGTCCTACGGACAGCCAACACTGAACCTTTCTTT. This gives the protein CSVLRTANTEPFF.

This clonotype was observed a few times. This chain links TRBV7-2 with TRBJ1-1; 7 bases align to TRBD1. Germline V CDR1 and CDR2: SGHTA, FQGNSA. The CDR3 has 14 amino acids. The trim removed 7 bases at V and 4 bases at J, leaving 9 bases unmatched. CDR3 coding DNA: TGTGCCAGCAACTTGGGAGGACAGGTCACTGAAGCTTTCTTT. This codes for CASNLGGQVTEAFF.

The CDR3 nucleotides are TGCAGTGCTAGAGACGGGACAGCACATGGGACCCAGTACTTC. Its translation is CSARDGTAHGTQYF. The chain is built from TRBV20-1 and TRBJ2-5; 7 nucleotides agree with TRBD1. J lost 7 bases, V lost 0 bases, and 8 bases had no gene match. Germline loops: CDR1 DFQATT, CDR2 SNEGSKA (reference sequence). This CDR3 is 14 amino acids long.

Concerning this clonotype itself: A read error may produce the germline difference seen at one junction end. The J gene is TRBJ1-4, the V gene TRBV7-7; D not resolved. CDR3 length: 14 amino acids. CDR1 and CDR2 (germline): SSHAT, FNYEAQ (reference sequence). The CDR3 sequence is CTSSLGGTNEKLFF. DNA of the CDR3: TGTACCAGCAGCCTAGGCGGGACTAATGAAAAACTGTTTTTT.

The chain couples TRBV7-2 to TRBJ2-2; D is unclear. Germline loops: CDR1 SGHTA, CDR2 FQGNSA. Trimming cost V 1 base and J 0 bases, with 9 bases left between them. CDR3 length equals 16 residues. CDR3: CASSLVGLTNTGELFF. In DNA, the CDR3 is TGTGCCAGCAGCTTAGTAGGGCTCACGAACACCGGGGAGCTGTTTTTT.

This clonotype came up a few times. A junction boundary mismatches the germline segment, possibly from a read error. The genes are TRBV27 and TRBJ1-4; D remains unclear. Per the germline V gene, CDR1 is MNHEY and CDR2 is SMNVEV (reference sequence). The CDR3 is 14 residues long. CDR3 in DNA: TGTGCCAGCAAACTCGGTTTGGCTAATGAAGAACTGTTTTTT. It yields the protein CASKLGLANEELFF.

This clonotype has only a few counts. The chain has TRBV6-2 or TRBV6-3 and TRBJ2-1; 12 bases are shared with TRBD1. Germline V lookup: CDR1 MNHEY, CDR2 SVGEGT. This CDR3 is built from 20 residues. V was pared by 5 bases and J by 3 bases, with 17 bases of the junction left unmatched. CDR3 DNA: TGTGCCAGCAGTGATCCCCTGGGACAGGGGGCATTGAGATTCTACAATGAGCAGTTCTTC. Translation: CASSDPLGQGALRFYNEQFF.

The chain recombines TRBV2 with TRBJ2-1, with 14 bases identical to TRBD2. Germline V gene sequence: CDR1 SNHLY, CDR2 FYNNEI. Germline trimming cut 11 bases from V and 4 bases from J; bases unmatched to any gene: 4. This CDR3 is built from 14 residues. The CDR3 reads CARGLAGGYNEQFF. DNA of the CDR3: TGTGCCCGCGGACTAGCGGGGGGATACAATGAGCAGTTCTTC.

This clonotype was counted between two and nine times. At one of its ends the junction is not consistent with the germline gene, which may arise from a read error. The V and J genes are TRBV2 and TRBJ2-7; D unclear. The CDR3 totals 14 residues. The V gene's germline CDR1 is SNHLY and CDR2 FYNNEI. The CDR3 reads CAGSEQVQAYEQYF. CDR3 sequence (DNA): TGTGCCGGCAGTGAGCAGGTCCAGGCCTACGAGCAGTACTTC.

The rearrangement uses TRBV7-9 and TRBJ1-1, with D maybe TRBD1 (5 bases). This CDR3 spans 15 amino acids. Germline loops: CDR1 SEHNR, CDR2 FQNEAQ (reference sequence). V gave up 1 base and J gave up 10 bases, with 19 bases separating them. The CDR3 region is CASSLGFGDLPSAFF. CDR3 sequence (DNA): TGTGCCAGCAGCTTAGGTTTTGGGGACCTACCGTCAGCTTTCTTT.

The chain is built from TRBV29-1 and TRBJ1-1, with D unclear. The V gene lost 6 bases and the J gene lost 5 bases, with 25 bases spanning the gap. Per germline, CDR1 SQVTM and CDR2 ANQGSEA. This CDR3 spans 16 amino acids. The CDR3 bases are TGCAGCGTCGAGAACCCTGTGGTGAAGGGCAGGACTGAAGCTTTCTTT. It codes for CSVENPVVKGRTEAFF.

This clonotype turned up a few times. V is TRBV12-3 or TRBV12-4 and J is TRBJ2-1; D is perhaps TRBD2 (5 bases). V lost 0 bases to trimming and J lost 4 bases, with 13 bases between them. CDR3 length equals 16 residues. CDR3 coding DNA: TGTGCCAGCAGTTTAGCCTGGGTAGCGACGTACAATGAGCAGTTCTTC. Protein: CASSLAWVATYNEQFF.

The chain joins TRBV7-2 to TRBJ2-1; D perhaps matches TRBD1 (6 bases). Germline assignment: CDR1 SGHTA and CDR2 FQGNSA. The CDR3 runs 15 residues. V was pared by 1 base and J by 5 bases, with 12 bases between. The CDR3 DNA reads TGTGCCAGCAGCTTAGGGGGGCAGGCTCACAATGAGCAGTTCTTC. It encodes CASSLGGQAHNEQFF.

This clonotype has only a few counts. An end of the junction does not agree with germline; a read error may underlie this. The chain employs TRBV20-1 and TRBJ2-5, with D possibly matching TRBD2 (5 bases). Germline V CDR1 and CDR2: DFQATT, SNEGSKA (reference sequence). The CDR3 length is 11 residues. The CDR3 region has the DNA TGCAGTGCTAGAGGGGCGACCGCGGGTAACTTC. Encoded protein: CSARGATAGNF.

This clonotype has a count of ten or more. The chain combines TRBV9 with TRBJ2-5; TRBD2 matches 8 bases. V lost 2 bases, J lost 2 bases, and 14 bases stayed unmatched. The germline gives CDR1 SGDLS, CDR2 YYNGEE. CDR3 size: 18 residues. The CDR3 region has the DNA TGTGCCAGCAGCGTCCGAGCGGGGGCGAATCGATTGCAAGAGACCCAGTACTTC. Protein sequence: CASSVRAGANRLQETQYF.

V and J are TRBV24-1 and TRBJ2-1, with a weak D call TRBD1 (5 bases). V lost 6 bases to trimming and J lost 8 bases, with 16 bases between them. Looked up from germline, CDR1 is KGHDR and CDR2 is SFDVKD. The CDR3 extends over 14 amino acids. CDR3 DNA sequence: TGTGCCACCAGTTCAATCACAGGCCTTGATGAGCAGTTCTTC. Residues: CATSSITGLDEQFF.

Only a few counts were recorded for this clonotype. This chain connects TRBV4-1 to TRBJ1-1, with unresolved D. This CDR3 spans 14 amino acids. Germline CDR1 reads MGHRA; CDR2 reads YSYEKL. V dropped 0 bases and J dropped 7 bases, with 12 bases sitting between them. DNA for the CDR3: TGCGCCAGCAGCCAAGAATCTCGGCAGGTTGAAGCTTTCTTT. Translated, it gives CASSQESRQVEAFF.

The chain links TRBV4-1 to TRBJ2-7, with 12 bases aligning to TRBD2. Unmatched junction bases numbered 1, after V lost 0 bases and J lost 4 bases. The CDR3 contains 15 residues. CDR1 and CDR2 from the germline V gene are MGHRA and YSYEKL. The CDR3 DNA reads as TGCGCCAGCAGCCAAGAGCTAGCGGGAGGGTACGAGCAGTACGTC. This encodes CASSQELAGGYEQYV.

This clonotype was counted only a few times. The chain's CDR3 is CASRIGPLASYEQYF. CDR3 sequence (DNA): TGTGCCAGCAGAATAGGTCCACTCGCCTCCTACGAGCAGTACTTC. The J gene is TRBJ2-7, the V gene TRBV6-5, with D unclear. Per germline, CDR1 MNHEY and CDR2 SVGAGI. The V gene lost 6 bases and the J gene lost 0 bases, with 15 bases spanning the gap. CDR3 length equals 15 residues.

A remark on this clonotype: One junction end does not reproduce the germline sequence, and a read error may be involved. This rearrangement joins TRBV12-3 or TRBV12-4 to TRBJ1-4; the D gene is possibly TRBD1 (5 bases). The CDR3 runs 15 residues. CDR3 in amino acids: CASSFGGGDNERLFF. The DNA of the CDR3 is TGTGCCAGCAGTTTTGGGGGAGGGGATAATGAAAGACTGTTTTTT.

CDR3 protein: CASSSVTAIRTDTQYF. For the CDR3, the DNA is TGTGCCAGCAGTTCGGTGACGGCTATCCGCACAGATACGCAGTATTTT. This rearrangement joins TRBV27 to TRBJ2-3; D is ambiguous. The germline V and J ends were trimmed by 4 bases and 1 base, with 15 bases remaining between them. From germline, CDR1 is MNHEY and CDR2 SMNVEV (reference sequence). This CDR3 contains 16 residues.

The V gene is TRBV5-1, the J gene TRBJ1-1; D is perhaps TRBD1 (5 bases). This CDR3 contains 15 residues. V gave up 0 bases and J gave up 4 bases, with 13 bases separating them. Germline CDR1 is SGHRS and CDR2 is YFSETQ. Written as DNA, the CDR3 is TGCGCCAGCAGCTTGGCCCCCGTGGGGGGCACTGAAGCTTTCTTT. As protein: CASSLAPVGGTEAFF.

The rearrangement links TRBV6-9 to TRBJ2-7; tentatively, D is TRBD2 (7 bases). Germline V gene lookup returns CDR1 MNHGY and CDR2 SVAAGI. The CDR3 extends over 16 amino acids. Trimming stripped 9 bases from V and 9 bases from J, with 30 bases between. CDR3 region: CARSNLCRGGFAGQYV. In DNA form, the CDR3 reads TGTGCCAGATCGAACTTATGCAGGGGAGGGTTTGCTGGGCAGTACGTC.

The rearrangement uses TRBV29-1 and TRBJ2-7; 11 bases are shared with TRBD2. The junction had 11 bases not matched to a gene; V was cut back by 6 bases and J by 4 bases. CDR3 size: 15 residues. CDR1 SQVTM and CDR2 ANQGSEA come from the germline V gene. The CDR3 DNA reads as TGCAGCGTGGTAACCGGGACTAGCGGCGTGTACGAGCAGTACTTC. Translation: CSVVTGTSGVYEQYF.

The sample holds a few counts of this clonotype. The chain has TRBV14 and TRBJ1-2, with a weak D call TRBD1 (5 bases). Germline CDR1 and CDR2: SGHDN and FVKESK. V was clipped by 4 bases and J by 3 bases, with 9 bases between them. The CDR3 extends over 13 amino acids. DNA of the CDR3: TGTGCCAGCAGCCGGGGCAGGGACTATGGCTACACCTTC. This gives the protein CASSRGRDYGYTF.

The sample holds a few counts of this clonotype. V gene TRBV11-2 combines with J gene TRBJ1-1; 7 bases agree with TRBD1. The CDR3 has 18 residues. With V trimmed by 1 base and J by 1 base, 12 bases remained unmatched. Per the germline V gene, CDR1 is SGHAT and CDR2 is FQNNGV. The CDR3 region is CASSLVLGKGQTNTEAFF. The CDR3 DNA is TGTGCCAGCAGCTTAGTTTTGGGAAAGGGACAGACGAACACTGAAGCTTTCTTT.